Presented here are 21 T cell receptor beta chains from one specimen sequenced in a study of identical twins. TCRdb re-analysed the 5' RACE reads in MiXCR, keeping a single row per CDR3 protein. The sample has approximately 500,000 distinct CDR3 sequences; roughly 15% are singletons. These sequences were also reported in another study, on yellow fever vaccine responses in identical twins.

Sample: CD4+ T cells sorted from blood. The receptors stem from a woman younger than 35 in good health.

This clonotype was detected ten times or more. The chain is built from TRBV12-3 or TRBV12-4 and TRBJ2-1; 8 positions agree with TRBD2. Trimming removed 1 base from V and 10 bases from J; junction bases left unmatched: 12. The CDR3 has 16 residues. CDR3 DNA sequence: TGTGCCAGCAGTTTAGGCCCAGCGGGGGCCCATCTCGAGCAGTTCTTC. Its translation: CASSLGPAGAHLEQFF.

The CDR3 here is CASSPGQGSNGYTF. The CDR3 nucleotides are TGCGCCAGCAGCCCGGGACAGGGTAGCAATGGCTACACCTTC. The rearrangement joins TRBV5-1 to TRBJ1-2, with 9 bases lining up with TRBD1. Germline V CDR1 and CDR2: SGHRS, YFSETQ. Trimming removed 4 bases from V and 6 bases from J; junction bases left unmatched: 7. CDR3 length: 14 amino acids.

The chain joins TRBV11-2 to TRBJ2-1, with D perhaps TRBD1 (5 bases). Trimming pared 1 base from V and 0 bases from J, leaving 13 bases between. The CDR3 runs to 17 residues. CDR1 is SGHAT, CDR2 FQNNGV, per germline. This CDR3 reads CASSLVIGASSYNEQFF. The DNA for the CDR3 is TGTGCCAGCAGCTTAGTAATTGGGGCAAGCTCCTACAATGAGCAGTTCTTC.

This rearrangement joins TRBV5-6 to TRBJ2-2; 10 nucleotides line up with TRBD2. CDR1 and CDR2 from the germline V gene are SGHDT and YYEEEE. V shed 4 bases, J shed 4 bases, and the junction held 10 bases outside the gene matches. This CDR3 region has 17 residues. The CDR3 region is CASSKRLAGHATGELFF. The CDR3 DNA reads TGTGCCAGCAGCAAACGACTAGCGGGTCATGCCACCGGGGAGCTGTTTTTT.

The V gene is TRBV10-3, the J gene TRBJ1-2; D is uncertain. Trimming removed 4 bases from V and 1 base from J, with 4 bases in between. This CDR3 is built from 12 residues. Germline lookup yields CDR1 ENHRY and CDR2 SYGVKD. CDR3 sequence: CAISGNNYGYTF. The CDR3 coding sequence is TGTGCCATCAGTGGAAATAACTATGGCTACACCTTC.

The chain links TRBV29-1 to TRBJ1-5; the D gene is possibly TRBD1 (6 bases). The V gene lost 6 bases and the J gene lost 1 base, with 10 bases spanning the gap. This CDR3 comprises 13 residues. Germline CDR1 SQVTM, CDR2 ANQGSEA. The DNA for the CDR3 is TGCAGCGTAACCCAGGGGAGCAATCAGCCCCAGCATTTT. Translation: CSVTQGSNQPQHF.

A single count supports this clonotype. The J gene is TRBJ2-5, the V gene TRBV25-1; D gene uncertain. Germline V gene lookup returns CDR1 MGHDK and CDR2 SYGVNS. The CDR3 has 11 amino acids. V lost 1 base to trimming and J lost 7 bases, with 4 bases between them. This CDR3 reads CASSEWGTQYF. DNA for the CDR3: TGTGCCAGCAGTGAATGGGGGACCCAGTACTTC.

The chain recombines TRBV20-1 with TRBJ2-7; a weak D match, TRBD1 (8 bases). From germline, CDR1 is DFQATT and CDR2 SNEGSKA (reference sequence). The length of the CDR3 is 13 residues. The V and J ends lost 4 bases and 3 bases respectively, with 13 bases between them. The CDR3 loop is CSAKQGGNYEQYV. DNA of the CDR3: TGCAGTGCTAAACAGGGGGGGAACTACGAGCAGTACGTC.

The V gene is TRBV19, the J gene TRBJ2-2; the D is unclear. The CDR3 totals 12 residues. Between the trimmed V and J ends, which lost 6 bases and 8 bases, there was a span of 10 bases. Germline V gives CDR1 LNHDA, CDR2 SQIVND (reference sequence). CDR3 nucleotide sequence: TGTGCCAGTAGCCCATATGCGGGGGAGCTGTTTTTT. It is translated as CASSPYAGELFF.

The count of this clonotype is one. A junction boundary mismatches the germline segment, possibly from a read error. This rearrangement joins TRBV9 to TRBJ2-3; TRBD2 agrees at 9 bases. The germline V gene has CDR1 SGDLS and CDR2 YYNGEE. The CDR3 is made up of 15 amino acids. The CDR3 is CASSVEGTSTNTQYF. The CDR3 DNA follows: TGTGCCAGCAGCGTAGAGGGGACTAGCACAAATACGCAGTATTTT.

Notes on this clonotype: The junction and the germline gene differ at one end; a read error may be behind it. This chain joins TRBV5-5 and TRBJ1-1; D is undetermined. This CDR3 region has 15 residues. Germline CDR1 is SGHKS and CDR2 is YYEKEE (reference sequence). Written as DNA, the CDR3 is TGTGCCAGCAGCTTGGAGGCCAGAGATTACACTGAAGCCTTCTTT. It codes for CASSLEARDYTEAFF.

The V call is TRBV20-1, the J call TRBJ1-1, with TRBD1 as a possible D gene (6 bases). The V gene's germline CDR1 is DFQATT and CDR2 SNEGSKA (reference sequence). The ends were cut back, 6 bases at V and 2 bases at J, with 19 bases in the middle. The CDR3 loop spans 15 amino acids. The CDR3 region has the DNA TGCAGTGCCAAAAGGGGGGGCGATTTCAACACTGAAGCTTTCTTT. As protein: CSAKRGGDFNTEAFF.

In its sample, this clonotype was seen a few times. J is TRBJ2-2 and V is TRBV20-1; weak D call: TRBD1 (5 bases). CDR1 is DFQATT and CDR2 is SNEGSKA in the germline V gene (reference sequence). Trimming removed 3 bases at V and 3 bases at J, with 14 bases between. CDR3 length: 15 amino acids. The CDR3 sequence: CSASPQGLDTGELFF. CDR3 DNA: TGCAGTGCTAGTCCTCAGGGTTTGGACACCGGGGAGCTGTTTTTT.

This clonotype appeared many times. The chain has TRBV5-1 and TRBJ2-1, with D tentatively TRBD1 or TRBD2 (5 bases each). Germline V gene data show CDR1 as SGHRS and CDR2 as YFSETQ. CDR3 length: 12 amino acids. Trimming took off 5 bases at V and 8 bases at J, with 11 bases between the two ends. The CDR3 sequence: CASSLRGHEQFF. The CDR3 coding sequence is TGCGCCAGCAGTCTACGGGGACATGAGCAGTTCTTC.

The chain has TRBV5-1 and TRBJ2-2; perhaps D is TRBD1 or TRBD2 (5 bases each). The length of the CDR3 is 15 residues. CDR1 is SGHRS, CDR2 YFSETQ, per germline. Trimming took 4 bases from V and 4 from J, leaving 14 bases between them. CDR3 bases: TGCGCCAGCAGCCTCGGGACGGTTACCACCGGGGAGCTGTTTTTT. It codes for CASSLGTVTTGELFF.

This clonotype was seen only a few times. The genes are TRBV20-1 and TRBJ1-1, with D unresolved. The CDR3 sequence is 13 residues long. V was shortened by 2 bases and J by 1 base, with 8 bases between the two germline ends. The germline CDR1 and CDR2 sequences are DFQATT and SNEGSKA (reference sequence). The CDR3 bases are TGCAGTGCTAGACGGTTTGGGAACACTGAAGCTTTCTTT. This sequence encodes CSARRFGNTEAFF.

The chain is built from TRBV6-5 and TRBJ2-3; D is ambiguous. The CDR3 has 11 residues. The V and J ends lost 7 bases and 3 bases respectively, with 5 bases between them. Per the germline V gene, CDR1 is MNHEY and CDR2 is SVGAGI. Here the CDR3 reads CASTQTDTQYF. The CDR3 DNA is TGTGCCAGCACCCAGACAGATACGCAGTATTTT.

This clonotype was seen only a few times. The V and J genes are TRBV11-2 and TRBJ2-3, with 14 bases that match TRBD2. J lost 8 bases, V lost 4 bases, and 11 bases had no gene match. This CDR3 comprises 17 residues. CDR1 is SGHAT, CDR2 FQNNGV, per germline. CDR3 in DNA: TGTGCCAGCAGCTCCTCCGGGACTAGCGGGAGCCGCCGTACGCAGTATTTT. Its protein product is CASSSSGTSGSRRTQYF.

Only a few counts were recorded for this clonotype. The chain joins TRBV11-1 to TRBJ1-1, with TRBD1 as a possible D gene (5 bases). The germline gives CDR1 SGHAT, CDR2 FQDESV (reference sequence). V gave up 0 bases and J gave up 1 base, with 21 bases separating them. The CDR3 is 19 amino acids. The CDR3 loop reads CASSLAEPPGPTSNTEAFF. The CDR3 DNA follows: TGTGCCAGCAGCTTAGCCGAACCTCCGGGACCGACGTCGAACACTGAAGCTTTCTTT.

V and J are TRBV6-1 and TRBJ1-1, with a possible D match to TRBD1 (6 bases). There are 16 residues in the CDR3. Germline V CDR1 and CDR2: MNHNS, SASEGT. V lost 8 bases and J 0 bases, leaving 19 bases between the germline ends. Here the CDR3 DNA reads TGTGCCAGCGGTCGAGAGACAGGCTACATGAACACTGAAGCTTTCTTT. Translated: CASGRETGYMNTEAFF.

The chain uses TRBV7-2 and TRBJ2-5, with D perhaps TRBD2 (6 bases). Trimming took 1 base from V and 5 from J, leaving 14 bases between them. Germline V lookup: CDR1 SGHTA, CDR2 FQGNSA. This CDR3 has 15 residues. CDR3 in DNA: TGTGCCAGCAGCTTAGTGGGACTTTTTGGGGAGACCCAGTACTTC. It translates to CASSLVGLFGETQYF.